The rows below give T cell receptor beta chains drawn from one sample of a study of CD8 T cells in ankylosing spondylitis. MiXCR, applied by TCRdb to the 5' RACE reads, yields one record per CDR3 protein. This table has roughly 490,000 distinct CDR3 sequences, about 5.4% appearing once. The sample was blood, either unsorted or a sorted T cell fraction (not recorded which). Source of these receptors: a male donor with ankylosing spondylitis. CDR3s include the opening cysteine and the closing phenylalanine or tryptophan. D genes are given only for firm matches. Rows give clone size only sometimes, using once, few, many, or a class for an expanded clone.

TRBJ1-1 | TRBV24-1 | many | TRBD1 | TGTGCCACCAGTGATTCAGGACAGGGGTGGGCTTTCTTT | CATSDSGQGWAFF
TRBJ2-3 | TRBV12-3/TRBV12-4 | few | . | TGTGCCAGCAGTTTCCGTCGTGGGAGTGACGGAGATACGCAGTATTTT | CASSFRRGSDGDTQYF
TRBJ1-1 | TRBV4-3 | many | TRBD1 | TGCGCCAGCAGCCAGCTGACAGGGCATGCGAACGCTGAAGCTTTCTTT | CASSQLTGHANAEAFF
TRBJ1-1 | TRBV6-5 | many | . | TGTGCCAGCAGTTACACCGGAAGTCTGTTGGACACTGAAGCTTTCTTT | CASSYTGSLLDTEAFF
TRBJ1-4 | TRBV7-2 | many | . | TGTGCCAGCAGCTTAGCGCTTGAGCCCCCAAAACTGTTTTTT | CASSLALEPPKLFF
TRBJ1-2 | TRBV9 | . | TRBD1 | TGTGCCAGCAGCGGCGTGGGGACAGGAGCCCCCTATGGCTACACCTTC | CASSGVGTGAPYGYTF
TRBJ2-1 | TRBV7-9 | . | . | TGTGCCAGCAGCGAGCGGAGGAGTTACAATGAGCAGTTCTTC | CASSERRSYNEQFF
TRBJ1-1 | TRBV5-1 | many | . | TGCGCCAGCAGCTTGGCCCAGGGTAGGGAAACTGAAGCTTTCTTT | CASSLAQGRETEAFF
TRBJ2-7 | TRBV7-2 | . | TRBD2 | TGTGCCAGCAGTCCACGCAGCGGGAGGGAGAAAGAGCAGTACTTC | CASSPRSGREKEQYF
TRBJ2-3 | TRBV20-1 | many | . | TGCAGTGCTAGAGTGGGACTGAGCACAGATACGCAGTATTTT | CSARVGLSTDTQYF
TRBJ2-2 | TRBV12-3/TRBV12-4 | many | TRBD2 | TGTGCCAGCAGTTGGACTAGCGGCGGGGAGCTGTTTTTT | CASSWTSGGELFF
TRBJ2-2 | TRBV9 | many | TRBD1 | TGTGCCAGCAGCCTATCACCCGGACAGGGAGGCGGGGAGCTGTTTTTT | CASSLSPGQGGGELFF
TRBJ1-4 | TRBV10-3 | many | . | TGTGCCATCAGTGGTGGACCGGCTAATGAAAAACTGTTTTTT | CAISGGPANEKLFF
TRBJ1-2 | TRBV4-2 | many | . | TGTGCCAGCAGCCAAGACCCCCGTGGCTACACCTTC | CASSQDPRGYTF
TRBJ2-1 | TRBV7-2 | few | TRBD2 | TGTGCCAGCAGCGAGACTAGCGGGAGGCATGACGATGAGCAGTTCTTC | CASSETSGRHDDEQFF
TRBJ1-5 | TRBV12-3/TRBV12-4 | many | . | TGTGCCAGCAGTTTATGGGGTAATAGCAATCAGCCCCAGCATTTT | CASSLWGNSNQPQHF
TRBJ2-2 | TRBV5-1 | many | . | TGCGCCAGCAGCTCGGACGTAGAGAACACCGGGGAGCTGTTTTTT | CASSSDVENTGELFF
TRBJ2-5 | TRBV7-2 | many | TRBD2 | TGTGCCACCAACGGGGGGGGAAGCGAGACCCAGTACTTC | CATNGGGSETQYF
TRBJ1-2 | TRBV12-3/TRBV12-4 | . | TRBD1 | TGTGCCAGCAGTCCGACAGGGCCCAATGGCTACACCTTC | CASSPTGPNGYTF
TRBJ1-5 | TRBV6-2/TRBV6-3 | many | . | TGTGCCTCTTGCCCTTTCCAGGGGATGCAGCCCCAGCATTTT | CASCPFQGMQPQHF
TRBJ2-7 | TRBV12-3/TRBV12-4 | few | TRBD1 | TGTGCCAGCAGTCGTAGTCAGGGGGCCTACGAGCAGTACTTC | CASSRSQGAYEQYF
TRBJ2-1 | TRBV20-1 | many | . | TGCAGTGCTTCCGACAGGTCGAGCTCCTACAATGAGCAGTTCTTC | CSASDRSSSYNEQFF
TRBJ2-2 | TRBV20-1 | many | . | TGCAGTGCAGTCCAGGGAGTCACCGGGGAGCTGTTTTTT | CSAVQGVTGELFF
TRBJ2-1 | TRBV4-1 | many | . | TGCGCCAGCAGTCGGCCCATAATAGGGCGGGTACACAATGAGCAGTTCTTC | CASSRPIIGRVHNEQFF
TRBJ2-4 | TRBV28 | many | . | TGTGCCACCTCCCGGGCCCCCTGGCTAGCCAAAAACATTCAGTACTTC | CATSRAPWLAKNIQYF
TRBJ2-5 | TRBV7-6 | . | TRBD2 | TGTGCCAGCAGCCCATGGACGGGGACTAGTGAAGAGACCCAGTACTTC | CASSPWTGTSEETQYF
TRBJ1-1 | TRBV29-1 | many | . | TGCAGCGTTGTGTGGCCTATTAAGGGGACTGAAGCTTTCTTT | CSVVWPIKGTEAFF
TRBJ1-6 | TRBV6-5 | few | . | TGTGCCATCAGACGCCCAAGGGGACCCCTCCACTTT | CAIRRPRGPLHF
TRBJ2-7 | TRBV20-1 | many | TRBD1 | TGCAGTGCTACCGGACAGGGGAACGAGCAGTACTTC | CSATGQGNEQYF
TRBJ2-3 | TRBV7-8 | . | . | TGTGCCAGCAGCTTATTCGCGTTTACAGGGAGATCATCAGATACGCAGTATTTT | CASSLFAFTGRSSDTQYF
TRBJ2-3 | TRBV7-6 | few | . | TGTGCCAGCAGCTTAGATAGTGGATGGCGGGGAAGCACAGATACGCAGTATTTT | CASSLDSGWRGSTDTQYF
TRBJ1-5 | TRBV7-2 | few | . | TGTGCCAGCAGCTTAGCACAGACACCAAGAGGCAATCAGCCCCAGCATTTT | CASSLAQTPRGNQPQHF
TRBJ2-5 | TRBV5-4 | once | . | TGTGCCAGCAGCCGTGGGGGTAGCTTAGAGACCCAGTACTTC | CASSRGGSLETQYF
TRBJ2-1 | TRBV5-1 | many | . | TGCGCCAGCAGCTTGGTCCGGAGCTCCTACAATGAGCAGTTCTTC | CASSLVRSSYNEQFF
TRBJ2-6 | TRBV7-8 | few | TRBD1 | TGTGCCAGCAGCTTAAGGACAGGGGGGGCCAACGTCCTGACTTTC | CASSLRTGGANVLTF
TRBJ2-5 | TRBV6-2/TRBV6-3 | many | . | TGTGCCAGCAGTTATATACCTACACTGCAAGAGACCCAGTACTTC | CASSYIPTLQETQYF
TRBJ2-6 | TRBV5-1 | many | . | TGCGCCAGCAGCTCCGGCGTGGCAGGGACTGGGGCCAACGTCCTGACTTTC | CASSSGVAGTGANVLTF
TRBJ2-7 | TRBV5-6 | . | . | TGTGCCAGCACCGAACGGATAGGGCGGGACAGCTACGAGCAGTACTTC | CASTERIGRDSYEQYF
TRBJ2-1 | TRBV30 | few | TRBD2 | TGTGCCTGGGGTAGCGGGACCAGCTCCTACAATGAGCAGTTCTTC | CAWGSGTSSYNEQFF
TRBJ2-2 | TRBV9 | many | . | TGTGCCAGCAGCGCCCGAGGGGCGAACACCGGGGAGCTGTTTTTT | CASSARGANTGELFF
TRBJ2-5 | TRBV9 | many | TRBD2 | TGTGCCAGCAGCCCATCCGGGGGGCAAGAGACCCAGTACTTC | CASSPSGGQETQYF
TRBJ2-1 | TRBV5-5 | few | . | TGTGCCAGCAGCTTGGTTGCTCAGGGAGGCAATGAGCAGTTCTTC | CASSLVAQGGNEQFF
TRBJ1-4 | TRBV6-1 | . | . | TGTGCCAGCAGCCGAGCGGGGGGGCGTAATGAAAAACTGTTTTTT | CASSRAGGRNEKLFF
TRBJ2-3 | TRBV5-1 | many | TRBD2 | TGCGCCAGCAGCGAACGACTAGCGGGGAACACAGATACGCAGTATTTT | CASSERLAGNTDTQYF
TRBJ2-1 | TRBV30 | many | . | TGTGCCTGGAGTGGCAGTTCCAATGAGCAGTTCTTC | CAWSGSSNEQFF
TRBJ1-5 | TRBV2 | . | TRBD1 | TGTGCCAGCAGTGACCGACAGGGGGTGGGTCAGCCCCAGCATTTT | CASSDRQGVGQPQHF
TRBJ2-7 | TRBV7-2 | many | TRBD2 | TGTGCCAGCAGCTTAGCCCTAGCGGACTACGAGCAGTACTTC | CASSLALADYEQYF
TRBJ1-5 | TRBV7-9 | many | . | TGTGCCAGCAGCTTGGCGTTCAATCAGCCCCAGCATTTT | CASSLAFNQPQHF
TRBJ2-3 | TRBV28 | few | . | TGTGCCAGCAGTTTAATTCAGGGTGGTGGCACAGATACGCAGTATTTT | CASSLIQGGGTDTQYF
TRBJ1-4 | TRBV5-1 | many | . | TGCGCCAGCAGCTTCGACAGGACCTATGAAAAACTGTTTTTT | CASSFDRTYEKLFF
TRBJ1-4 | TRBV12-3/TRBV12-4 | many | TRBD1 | TGTGCCAGCAGAGTTCGACAGGGGTGGGAAAATGAAAAACTGTTTTTT | CASRVRQGWENEKLFF
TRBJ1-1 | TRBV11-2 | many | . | TGTGCCAGCAGCTTAGAGAGAAAAGTCATGAACACTGAAGCTTTCTTT | CASSLERKVMNTEAFF
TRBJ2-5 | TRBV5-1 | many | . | TGCGCCAGCAGCCCAGCTGAGAGGGGGCAAGAGACCCAGTACTTC | CASSPAERGQETQYF
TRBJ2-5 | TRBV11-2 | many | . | TGTGCCAGCAGCTTTAGCCACCAAGAGACCCAGTACTTC | CASSFSHQETQYF
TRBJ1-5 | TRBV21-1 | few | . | TGTGCCAGCAGCAGTGCCAGTAACCATCAGCCCCAGCATTTT | CASSSASNHQPQHF